Each of the 18 T cell receptor beta chains below was sequenced from the same sample in a study of early T cells in non-severe SARS-CoV-2 infection. TCRdb re-analysed the 5' RACE reads in MiXCR, keeping a single row per CDR3 protein. The data contain roughly 90,000 distinct CDR3 sequences, roughly 15% of them singletons. Sequenced: whole blood. The receptors stem from an adult who was a healthcare worker with PCR-confirmed SARS-CoV-2 infection or an uninfected control (not recorded which).

In its sample, this clonotype was seen a few times. This chain joins TRBV7-2 and TRBJ2-2; TRBD1 aligns across 8 bases. Unmatched junction bases numbered 3, after V lost 5 bases and J lost 4 bases. Germline V gene lookup returns CDR1 SGHTA and CDR2 FQGNSA. The CDR3 runs 14 residues. This CDR3 reads CASSRTGLTGELFF. The CDR3 DNA reads as TGTGCCAGCAGCCGGACAGGGCTCACCGGGGAGCTGTTTTTT.

This clonotype was detected ten times or more. The rearrangement uses TRBV19 and TRBJ1-5, with 9 nucleotides matching TRBD1. V was pared by 7 bases and J by 0 bases, with 13 bases of the junction left unmatched. The CDR3 extends over 18 amino acids. Germline loops: CDR1 LNHDA, CDR2 SQIVND (reference sequence). The CDR3 DNA sequence: TGTGCCAGTAATTCGGGACAGGGTCCGTGGAATAGCAATCAGCCCCAGCATTTT. Translation gives CASNSGQGPWNSNQPQHF.

The chain links TRBV6-4 to TRBJ1-1; 8 bases match TRBD1. V trimming: 5 bases; J trimming: 4 bases; junction bases outside the gene matches: 6. Germline assignment: CDR1 MRHNA and CDR2 SNTAGT. The CDR3 spans 14 residues. As DNA, the CDR3 is TGTGCCAGCAGTTTTGACAGGGGAGCCACTGAAGCTTTCTTT. Residues: CASSFDRGATEAFF.

This clonotype was counted between two and nine times. V usage is TRBV6-1 and J usage is TRBJ1-5; 7 bases are a match to TRBD1. The CDR3 has 15 amino acids. The J segment lost 5 bases and the V segment lost 4 bases, leaving 8 bases of the junction unmatched. Germline V gene data show CDR1 as MNHNS and CDR2 as SASEGT. CDR3 DNA sequence: TGTGCCAGCAGTGCCTCTCGGGACAGATATCAGCCCCAGCATTTT. Translated, it gives CASSASRDRYQPQHF.

In this sample, this clonotype turned up a few times. This chain joins TRBV7-2 and TRBJ1-2; D is undetermined. The V and J ends lost 1 base and 4 bases respectively, with 13 bases between them. The germline gives CDR1 SGHTA, CDR2 FQGNSA. There are 15 residues in the CDR3. CDR3: CASSLDYGLAYGYTF. The CDR3 DNA reads as TGTGCCAGCAGCTTAGATTACGGCCTTGCCTATGGCTACACCTTC. The full variable domain, completed using reference TRBV7-2 and TRBJ1-2, is GAGVSQSPSNKVTEKGKDVELRCDPISGHTALYWYRQSLGQGLEFLIYFQGNSAPDKSGLPSDRFSAERTGGSVSTLTIQRTQQEDSAVYLCASSLDYGLAYGYTFGSGTRLTVV.

Ten or more counts support this clonotype. The V call is TRBV7-6, the J call TRBJ1-1, with D perhaps matching TRBD1 (5 bases). V gave up 2 bases and J gave up 1 base, with 17 bases separating them. This CDR3 comprises 17 residues. The V gene's germline CDR1 is SGHVS and CDR2 FNYEAQ. CDR3 loop: CASSLHAGMSSNTEAFF. DNA for the CDR3: TGTGCCAGCAGCTTACACGCAGGGATGAGTTCGAACACTGAAGCTTTCTTT.

Ten or more counts support this clonotype. The rearrangement links TRBV7-2 to TRBJ1-5; D is unresolved. The germline gives CDR1 SGHTA, CDR2 FQGNSA. This CDR3 region has 13 residues. Trimming removed 4 bases from V and 3 bases from J, with 7 bases in between. CDR3 nucleotide sequence: TGTGCCAGCAGCTCACAGACCAATCAGCCCCAGCATTTT. It codes for CASSSQTNQPQHF.

V is TRBV12-3 or TRBV12-4 and J is TRBJ2-3; 9 nucleotides align to TRBD2. The CDR3 has 14 amino acids. Losses at the gene ends were 4 bases for V and 5 bases for J; bases not matched to a gene: 4. CDR3 region: CASSSSSGGDTQYF. As DNA, the CDR3 is TGTGCCAGCAGTTCGAGTAGCGGGGGAGATACGCAGTATTTT.

The rearrangement joins TRBV12-3 or TRBV12-4 to TRBJ1-1; D gene ambiguous. The ends were cut back, 4 bases at V and 1 base at J, with 4 bases in the middle. CDR3 size: 12 residues. The CDR3 loop is CASSWGNTEAFF. DNA for the CDR3: TGTGCCAGCAGTTGGGGGAACACTGAAGCTTTCTTT.

This clonotype was counted ten times or more. The genes are TRBV7-9 and TRBJ1-1; D gene ambiguous. CDR1 and CDR2 from the germline V gene are SEHNR and FQNEAQ (reference sequence). The CDR3 runs to 14 residues. The V gene lost 5 bases and the J gene lost 4 bases, with 14 bases spanning the gap. For the CDR3, the DNA is TGTGCCAGCAGCCCCTTTTTGGGCGCCACTGAAGCTTTCTTT. It encodes CASSPFLGATEAFF.

The sample holds many counts of this clonotype. The J gene is TRBJ1-2, the V gene TRBV20-1, with D possibly matching TRBD1 (5 bases). CDR1 is DFQATT and CDR2 is SNEGSKA in the germline V gene (reference sequence). The CDR3 covers 16 residues. Deletions cut 0 bases from V and 4 bases from J, with 18 bases between. CDR3 nucleotides: TGCAGTGCTAGAGATCTTGGCAGACAGCCCCTCTATGGCTACACCTTC. The encoded protein is CSARDLGRQPLYGYTF.

The chain combines TRBV18 with TRBJ2-7; perhaps TRBD2 as D (5 bases). V was trimmed by 3 bases and J by 6 bases, leaving 15 bases between them. This CDR3 spans 14 amino acids. Germline loops: CDR1 KGHSH, CDR2 LQKENI. The CDR3 DNA reads TGTGCCAGCTCACCTGACGGGGTTTTGGGCGAGCAGTACGTC. This translates into CASSPDGVLGEQYV.

The rearrangement links TRBV7-2 to TRBJ2-3; the D gene is possibly TRBD2 (6 bases). The CDR3 covers 17 residues. V was trimmed by 5 bases and J by 1 base, leaving 19 bases between them. The germline V gene has CDR1 SGHTA and CDR2 FQGNSA. The DNA of the CDR3 is TGTGCCAGCAGCGCCGGGACTCACCCTGGTGGCACAGATACGCAGTATTTT. Amino acid sequence: CASSAGTHPGGTDTQYF.

This clonotype has just a few counts. The chain combines TRBV6-1 with TRBJ2-3, with D perhaps matching TRBD2 (5 bases). Trimming shortened V by 6 bases and J by 0 bases, and 19 bases separated the two germline ends. This CDR3 has 17 amino acids. Germline CDR1 and CDR2: MNHNS and SASEGT. DNA for the CDR3: TGTGCCAGCAGCCGAGGGCTGGTCGCCGCAAGCACAGATACGCAGTATTTT. Translating gives CASSRGLVAASTDTQYF.

This sequence joins TRBV18 and TRBJ1-6; possible D gene TRBD1, 6 bases. Germline V lookup: CDR1 KGHSH, CDR2 LQKENI. The length of the CDR3 is 14 residues. V was cut by 2 bases and J by 7 bases, with 9 bases left in between. The CDR3 loop reads CASSPDRLNSPLHF. The CDR3, as DNA: TGTGCCAGCTCACCAGACAGGCTGAATTCACCCCTCCACTTT.

This clonotype was seen a few times. The chain couples TRBV6-2 or TRBV6-3 to TRBJ2-5; D may be TRBD1 or TRBD2 (6 bases each). Germline V gives CDR1 MNHEY, CDR2 SVGEGT. The CDR3 sequence is 16 residues long. The V end was cut by 2 bases, the J end by 5 bases, with 18 bases between. In DNA form, the CDR3 reads TGTGCCAGCAGTTACGTGGACTACCAAAGGGGGGAGACCCAGTACTTC. This codes for CASSYVDYQRGETQYF.

This clonotype was found a few times. V and J are TRBV29-1 and TRBJ1-1; D might be TRBD1 (5 bases). The CDR3 is 14 residues long. V was cut by 6 bases and J by 0 bases, with 14 bases left in between. The V gene's germline CDR1 is SQVTM and CDR2 ANQGSEA. CDR3 bases: TGCAGCGTCTACAGGACACACATGAACACTGAAGCTTTCTTT. Its translation: CSVYRTHMNTEAFF.

This clonotype was recorded many times. V gene TRBV5-4 combines with J gene TRBJ1-3, with D unclear. The CDR3 is 15 residues long. The germline V gene encodes CDR1 SGHNT and CDR2 YYREEE (reference sequence). With 0 bases removed from V and 2 bases from J, the gap between germline ends came to 9 bases. As DNA, the CDR3 is TGTGCCAGCAGCTTGGCTGGGCCGGCTGGAAACACCATATATTTT. This sequence encodes CASSLAGPAGNTIYF. Combining the CDR3 with reference TRBV5-4 and TRBJ1-3 gives the whole variable domain ETGVTQSPTHLIKTRGQQVTLRCSSQSGHNTVSWYQQALGQGPQFIFQYYREEENGRGNFPPRFSGLQFPNYSSELNVNALELDDSALYLCASSLAGPAGNTIYFGEGSWLTVV.